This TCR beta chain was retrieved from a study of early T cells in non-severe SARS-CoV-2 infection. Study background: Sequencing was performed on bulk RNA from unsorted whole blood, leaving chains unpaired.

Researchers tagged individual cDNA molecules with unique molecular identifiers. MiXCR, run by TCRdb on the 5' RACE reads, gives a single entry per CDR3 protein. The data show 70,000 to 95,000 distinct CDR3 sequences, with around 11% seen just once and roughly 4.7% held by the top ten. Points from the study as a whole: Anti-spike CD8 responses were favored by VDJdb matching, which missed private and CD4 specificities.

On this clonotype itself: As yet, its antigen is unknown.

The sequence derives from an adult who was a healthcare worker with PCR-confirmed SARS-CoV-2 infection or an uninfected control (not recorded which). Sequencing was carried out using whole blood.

The CDR3 spells CSVYRGYNEQYF. CDR3 nucleotides: TGCAGCGTTTACAGGGGGTATAACGAGCAGTACTTC. V is TRBV29-1 and J is TRBJ2-7; 8 bases line up with TRBD1. The CDR3 covers 12 residues. The junction had 5 bases not matched to a gene; V was cut back by 5 bases and J by 5 bases. In germline, CDR1 is SQVTM, CDR2 ANQGSEA.